This T cell receptor (beta chain) was observed in a study of identical twins. TCRdb re-analysed the 5' RACE reads in MiXCR, keeping a single row per CDR3 protein. The top ten hold about 0.25% of the sample, which has 1.5 million to 2 million distinct CDR3 sequences, 25% to 35% seen once. General study results and limits: Invariant MAIT and iNKT cells could partly confound zero-insertion analyses.

The CDR3 runs to 15 residues. The germline CDR1 and CDR2 sequences are ENHRY and SYGVKD. After removal of 4 bases from V and 7 bases from J, the junction contained 5 bases not matched to a gene. This clonotype was seen a handful of times. As yet, its antigen is unknown. Healthy Caucasian donors formed the entire cohort. Sequenced: cord blood. The sequence was collected from a newborn girl in good health. This chain connects TRBV10-3 to TRBJ2-1; 12 nucleotides agree with TRBD2. CDR3 bases: TGTGCCATCAGTGCCCTAGCGGGAGGGACGAATGAGCAGTTCTTC. It specifies CAISALAGGTNEQFF.